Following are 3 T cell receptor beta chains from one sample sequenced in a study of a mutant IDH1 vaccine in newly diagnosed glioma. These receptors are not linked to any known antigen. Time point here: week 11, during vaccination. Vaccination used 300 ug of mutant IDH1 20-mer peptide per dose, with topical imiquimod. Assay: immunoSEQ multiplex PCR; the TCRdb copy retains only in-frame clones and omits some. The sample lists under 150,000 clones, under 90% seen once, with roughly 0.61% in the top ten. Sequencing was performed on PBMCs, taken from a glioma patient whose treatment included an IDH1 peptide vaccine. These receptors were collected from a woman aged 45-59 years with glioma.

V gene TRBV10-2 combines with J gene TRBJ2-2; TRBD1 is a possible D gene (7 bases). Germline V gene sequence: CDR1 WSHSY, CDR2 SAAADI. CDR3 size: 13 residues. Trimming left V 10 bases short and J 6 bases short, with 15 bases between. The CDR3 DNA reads TGCGCCATCGCCTCCAGGGGGGCCGGGGAGCTGTTTTTT. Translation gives CAIASRGAGELFF.

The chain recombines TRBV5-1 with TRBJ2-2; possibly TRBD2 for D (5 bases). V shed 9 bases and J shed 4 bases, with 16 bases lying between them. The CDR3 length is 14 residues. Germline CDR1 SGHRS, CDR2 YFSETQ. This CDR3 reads CATRRGQGTGELFF. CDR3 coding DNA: TGCGCCACCCGGAGAGGGCAAGGCACCGGGGAGCTGTTTTTT.

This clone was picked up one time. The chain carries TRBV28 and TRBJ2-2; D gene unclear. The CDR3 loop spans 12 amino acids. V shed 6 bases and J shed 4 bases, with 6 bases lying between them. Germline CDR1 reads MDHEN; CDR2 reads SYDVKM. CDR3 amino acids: CASRPTTGELFF. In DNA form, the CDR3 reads TGTGCCAGCAGGCCGACCACCGGGGAGCTGTTTTTT.